A selection of T cell receptor beta chains follows, all from one sample in a study of cytomegalovirus exposure and HLA in healthy donors. TCRdb's table, derived via immunoSEQ multiplex PCR, lists solely in-frame clones and lacks some. The profile shows around 140,000 clones, roughly 73% of them singletons. The sample taken for sequencing was PBMCs. The receptor set was obtained from a male donor in good health and CMV-seronegative. Both conserved end residues are part of each CDR3. The D gene is left open where the match is weak. Clone size is given for some rows only: seen once, a few or many times, or a class if the clone is expanded.

>TRBV5-6|-|TRBJ2-2|-
CASNVVGSTGELFF
TGTGCCAGCAATGTTGTCGGGTCCACCGGGGAGCTGTTTTTT
>TRBV19|-|TRBJ2-1|TRBD2
CASSRASGKMNEQFF
TGTGCCAGTAGTAGGGCTAGCGGCAAGATGAATGAGCAGTTCTTC
>TRBV18|-|TRBJ2-5|-
CASGRVAQETQYF
TGTGCCAGCGGGCGGGTGGCTCAAGAGACCCAGTACTTC
>TRBV2|-|TRBJ1-4|-
CASSALGANEKLFF
TGTGCCAGCAGTGCGCTCGGGGCTAATGAAAAACTGTTTTTT
>TRBV12-5|-|TRBJ1-5|TRBD1
CASTGDSGGNQPQHF
TGTGCTAGCACCGGGGACTCAGGGGGAAATCAGCCCCAGCATTTT
>TRBV10-3|-|TRBJ1-1|-
CAIKYDTSNTEAFF
TGTGCCATCAAATATGACACCTCGAACACTGAAGCTTTCTTT
>TRBV2|-|TRBJ2-2|-
CASRGGVAGELFF
TGTGCCAGCCGGGGCGGGGTGGCCGGGGAGCTGTTTTTT
>TRBV11-3|-|TRBJ1-4|-
CASSLVGGDEKLFF
TGTGCCAGCAGCTTAGTAGGCGGAGATGAAAAACTGTTTTTT
>TRBV30|-|TRBJ1-2|TRBD1
CAWNGQGYGYTF
TGTGCCTGGAACGGACAGGGCTATGGCTACACCTTC
>TRBV5-4|-|TRBJ2-1|TRBD1
CASGDRGASNEQFF
TGTGCCAGCGGGGACAGGGGAGCGAGCAATGAGCAGTTCTTC
>TRBV7-9|-|TRBJ2-2|TRBD2
CASSGAGGPVSGELFF
TGTGCCAGCAGCGGCGCGGGGGGGCCAGTTTCTGGGGAGCTGTTTTTT
>TRBV6-5|-|TRBJ1-3|-
CASSYSPRSSGNTIYF
TGTGCCAGCAGTTACTCCCCCAGATCCTCTGGAAACACCATATATTTT
>TRBV7-6|-|TRBJ2-7|TRBD1
CASSQRGGDRGYEQYF
TGTGCCAGCAGCCAAAGGGGTGGGGACAGGGGTTACGAGCAGTACTTC
>TRBV11-2|once|TRBJ2-2|TRBD2
CASSPLAGENTGELFF
TGTGCCAGCAGTCCTCTAGCGGGGGAGAACACCGGGGAGCTGTTTTTT
>TRBV5-1|-|TRBJ1-5|TRBD1
CASSQGTGVQPQHF
TGCGCCAGCAGCCAAGGGACAGGGGTTCAGCCCCAGCATTTT
>TRBV7-9|few|TRBJ1-5|-
CASSSGGQPQHF
TGTGCCAGCAGCTCCGGGGGTCAGCCCCAGCATTTT
>TRBV19|-|TRBJ1-5|-
CASSPEGWRGNQPQHF
TGTGCCAGTAGTCCCGAAGGGTGGAGGGGCAATCAGCCCCAGCATTTT
>TRBV14|-|TRBJ2-3|TRBD2
CASSQGSGSTDTQYF
TGTGCCAGCAGCCAAGGTAGCGGGAGCACAGATACGCAGTATTTT
>TRBV19|-|TRBJ1-4|-
CASSGERLQATNEKLFF
TGTGCCAGTAGTGGTGAAAGGCTGCAGGCAACTAATGAAAAACTGTTTTTT
>TRBV4-2|-|TRBJ1-1|-
CASSQPGEVNTEAFF
TGTGCCAGCAGCCAACCGGGGGAGGTGAACACTGAAGCTTTCTTT
>TRBV2|-|TRBJ1-6|TRBD1
CASSDAGDRNSPLHF
TGTGCCAGCAGTGACGCTGGGGACAGGAATTCACCCCTCCACTTT
>TRBV4-1|few|TRBJ1-1|-
CASSQNNRVLEAFF
TGCGCCAGCAGCCAAAATAACAGGGTATTAGAAGCTTTCTTT
>TRBV20-1|-|TRBJ2-5|-
CSARQETQYF
TGCAGTGCCCGCCAGGAGACCCAGTACTTC
>TRBV27|-|TRBJ2-7|-
CASSLFVGAEQYF
TGTGCCAGCAGTTTATTTGTGGGAGCCGAGCAGTACTTC
>TRBV19|-|TRBJ2-5|-
CASRGRGSYQETQYF
TGTGCCAGTAGAGGGCGGGGAAGCTACCAAGAGACCCAGTACTTC
>TRBV18|-|TRBJ2-7|TRBD1
CASSPQAQGALYEQYF
TGTGCCAGCTCACCACAGGCACAGGGGGCTTTATACGAGCAGTACTTC
>TRBV19|-|TRBJ2-1|-
CASSSGHLANEQFF
TGTGCCAGTAGTTCCGGACACCTGGCCAATGAGCAGTTCTTC
>TRBV25-1|-|TRBJ2-1|-
CASSEWAAPNEQFF
TGTGCCAGCAGTGAATGGGCCGCGCCCAATGAGCAGTTCTTC
>TRBV7-2|-|TRBJ2-7|TRBD2
CASSLRLAGGLYEQYF
TGTGCCAGCAGCTTAAGACTAGCGGGGGGGCTATACGAGCAGTACTTC
>TRBV7-9|few|TRBJ1-2|-
CASTTSGNYGYTF
TGTGCCAGCACCACATCAGGGAACTATGGCTACACCTTC
>TRBV7-9|-|TRBJ2-1|TRBD2
CASSLSGGNDEQFF
TGTGCCAGCAGCTTATCGGGGGGGAACGATGAGCAGTTCTTC
>TRBV13|-|TRBJ2-2|TRBD2
CASSPGTSGGNTGELFF
TGTGCCAGCAGCCCCGGGACTAGCGGGGGAAACACCGGGGAGCTGTTTTTT
>TRBV11-2|-|TRBJ1-4|-
CASSSALEVKETLFF
TGTGCCAGCAGCAGCGCTCTGGAGGTGAAAGAAACACTGTTTTTT
>TRBV6-6|-|TRBJ1-2|TRBD1
CASRSGTGNYGYTF
TGTGCCAGCAGATCCGGGACAGGGAACTATGGCTACACCTTC
>TRBV5-1|-|TRBJ2-1|TRBD1
CASSLTAGGRNEQFF
TGCGCCAGCAGCTTGACGGCAGGGGGTCGGAATGAGCAGTTCTTC
>TRBV4-3|-|TRBJ2-1|TRBD2
CASSQGIAGNSYNEQFF
TGCGCCAGCAGCCAGGGAATAGCGGGAAACTCCTACAATGAGCAGTTCTTC
>TRBV13|-|TRBJ2-2|TRBD1
CASSGTGGPNTGELFF
TGTGCCAGCAGCGGGACAGGGGGGCCGAACACCGGGGAGCTGTTTTTT
>TRBV19|-|TRBJ1-2|-
CASSIQANYGYTF
TGTGCCAGTAGTATACAGGCTAACTATGGCTACACCTTC
>TRBV19|-|TRBJ2-5|TRBD1
CASSIDRGHKYF
TGTGCCAGTAGTATAGACAGGGGGCATAAGTACTTC
>TRBV11-3|-|TRBJ1-1|-
CASSNELNTEAFF
TGTGCCAGCAGCAACGAGTTGAACACTGAAGCTTTCTTT
>TRBV19|-|TRBJ1-5|-
CASNGGQPNQPQHF
TGTGCTAGTAACGGCGGACAGCCAAATCAGCCCCAGCATTTT